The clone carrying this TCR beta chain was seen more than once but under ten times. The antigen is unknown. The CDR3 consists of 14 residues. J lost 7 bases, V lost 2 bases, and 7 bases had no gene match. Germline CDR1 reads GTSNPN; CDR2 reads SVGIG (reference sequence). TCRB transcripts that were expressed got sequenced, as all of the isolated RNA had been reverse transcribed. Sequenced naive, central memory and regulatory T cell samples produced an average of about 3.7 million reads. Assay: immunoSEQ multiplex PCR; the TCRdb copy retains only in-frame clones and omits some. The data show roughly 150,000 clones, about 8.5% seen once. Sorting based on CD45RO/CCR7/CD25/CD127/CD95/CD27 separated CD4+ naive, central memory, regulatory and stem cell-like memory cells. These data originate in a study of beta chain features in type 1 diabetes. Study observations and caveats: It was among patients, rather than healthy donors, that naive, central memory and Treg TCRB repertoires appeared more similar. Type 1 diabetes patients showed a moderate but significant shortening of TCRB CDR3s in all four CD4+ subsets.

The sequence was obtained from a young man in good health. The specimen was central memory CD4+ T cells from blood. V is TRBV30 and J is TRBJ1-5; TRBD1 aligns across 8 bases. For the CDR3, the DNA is TGTGCCTGGAGTCCTGGACAGGGAGGGCAGCCCCAGCATTTT. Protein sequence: CAWSPGQGGQPQHF.